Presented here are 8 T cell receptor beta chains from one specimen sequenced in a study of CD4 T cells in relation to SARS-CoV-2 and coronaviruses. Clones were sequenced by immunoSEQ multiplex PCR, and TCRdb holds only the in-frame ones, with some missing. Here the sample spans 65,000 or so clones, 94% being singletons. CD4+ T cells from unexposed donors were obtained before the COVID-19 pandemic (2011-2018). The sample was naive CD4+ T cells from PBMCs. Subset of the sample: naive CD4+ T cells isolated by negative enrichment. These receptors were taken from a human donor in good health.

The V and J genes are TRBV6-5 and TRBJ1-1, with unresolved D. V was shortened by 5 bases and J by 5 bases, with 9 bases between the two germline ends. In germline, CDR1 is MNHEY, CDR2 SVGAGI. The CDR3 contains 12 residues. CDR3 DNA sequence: TGTGCCAGCAGTCCGACGGGTACTGAAGCTTTCTTT. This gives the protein CASSPTGTEAFF.

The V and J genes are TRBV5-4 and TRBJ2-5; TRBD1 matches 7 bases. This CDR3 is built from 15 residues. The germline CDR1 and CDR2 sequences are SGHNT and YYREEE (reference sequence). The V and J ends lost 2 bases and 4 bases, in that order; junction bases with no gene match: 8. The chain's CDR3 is CASSLTGVRIETQYF. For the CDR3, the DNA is TGTGCCAGCAGCTTAACAGGGGTTAGGATAGAGACCCAGTACTTC. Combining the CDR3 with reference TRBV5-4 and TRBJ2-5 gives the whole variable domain ETGVTQSPTHLIKTRGQQVTLRCSSQSGHNTVSWYQQALGQGPQFIFQYYREEENGRGNFPPRFSGLQFPNYSSELNVNALELDDSALYLCASSLTGVRIETQYFGPGTRLLVL.

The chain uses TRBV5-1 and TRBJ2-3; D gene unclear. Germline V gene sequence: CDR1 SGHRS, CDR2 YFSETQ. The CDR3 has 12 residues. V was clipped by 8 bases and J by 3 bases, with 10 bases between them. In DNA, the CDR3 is TGCGCCAGTCGCATAGCAACAGATACGCAGTATTTT. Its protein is CASRIATDTQYF.

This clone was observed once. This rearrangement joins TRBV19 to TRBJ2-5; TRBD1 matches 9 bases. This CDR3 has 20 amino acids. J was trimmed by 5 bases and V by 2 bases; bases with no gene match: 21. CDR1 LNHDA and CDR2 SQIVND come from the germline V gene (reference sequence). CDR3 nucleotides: TGTGCCAGTAGTATACGGGGGAGAGGGGACAGGGAGTTTCCTGGGGAGACCCAGTACTTC. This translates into CASSIRGRGDREFPGETQYF.

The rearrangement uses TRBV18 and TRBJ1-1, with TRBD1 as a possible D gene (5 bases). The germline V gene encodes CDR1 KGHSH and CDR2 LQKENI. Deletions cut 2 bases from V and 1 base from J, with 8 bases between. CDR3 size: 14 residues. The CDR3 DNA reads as TGTGCCAGCTCACCAAGTACAGGGAACACTGAAGCTTTCTTT. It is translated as CASSPSTGNTEAFF.

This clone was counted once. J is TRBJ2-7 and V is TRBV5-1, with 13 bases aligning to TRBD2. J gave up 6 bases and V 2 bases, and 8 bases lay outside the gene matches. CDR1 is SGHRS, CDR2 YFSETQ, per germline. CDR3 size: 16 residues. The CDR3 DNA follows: TGCGCCAGCAGCTTAGGTTCACTAGCGGGAGGGCTCGAGCAGTACTTC. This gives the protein CASSLGSLAGGLEQYF.

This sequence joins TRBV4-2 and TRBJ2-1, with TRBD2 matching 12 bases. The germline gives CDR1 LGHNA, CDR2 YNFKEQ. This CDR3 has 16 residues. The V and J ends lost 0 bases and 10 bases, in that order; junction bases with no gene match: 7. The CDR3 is CASSQDGTSGLREQFF. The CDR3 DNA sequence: TGTGCCAGCAGCCAAGATGGGACTAGCGGGTTACGGGAGCAGTTCTTC.

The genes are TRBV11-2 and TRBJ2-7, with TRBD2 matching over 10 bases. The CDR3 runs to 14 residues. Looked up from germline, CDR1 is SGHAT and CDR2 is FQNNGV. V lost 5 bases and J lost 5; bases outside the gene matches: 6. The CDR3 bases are TGTGCCAGCAGCGTAGCGGGAGGAGCCCACGAGCAGTACTTC. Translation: CASSVAGGAHEQYF. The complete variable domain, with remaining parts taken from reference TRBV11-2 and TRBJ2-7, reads EAGVAQSPRYKIIEKRQSVAFWCNPISGHATLYWYQQILGQGPKLLIQFQNNGVVDDSQLPKDRFSAERLKGVDSTLKIQPAKLEDSAVYLCASSVAGGAHEQYFGPGTRLTVT.